These 28 T cell receptor beta chains came from one sample sequenced in a study of blood T cell repertoires in COVID-19. The method was immunoSEQ multiplex PCR; TCRdb's version includes in-frame clones alone and lacks a portion of them. The table records 150,000 to 250,000 clones, 70% to 85% of them present only once. Sequencing was performed on peripheral blood. The receptors come from a human donor with acute or convalescent COVID-19. The donor label of this sample is uncertain.

CDR3 residues: CASSGRLAGRGEQFF. The DNA of the CDR3 is TGTGCCAGCAGTGGTAGACTAGCGGGTCGGGGGGAGCAGTTCTTC. This sequence joins TRBV2 and TRBJ2-1; TRBD2 agrees at 10 bases. In germline, CDR1 is SNHLY, CDR2 FYNNEI. Trimming took 4 bases from V and 10 from J; bases not matched to a gene: 10. The CDR3 has 15 amino acids.

This chain uses TRBV5-1 with TRBJ2-7; 14 nucleotides line up with TRBD2. Germline V lookup: CDR1 SGHRS, CDR2 YFSETQ. The CDR3 is 17 amino acids. The V and J ends lost 3 bases and 2 bases, in that order; junction bases with no gene match: 7. The CDR3 DNA follows: TGCGCCAGCAGCTCGGGACTAGCGGGAGAGAGTACCTACGAGCAGTACTTC. Protein product: CASSSGLAGESTYEQYF.

A note on this clone: The sample holds other DNA sequences that translate to the same CDR3. The J gene is TRBJ2-1, the V gene TRBV20-1; no clear D gene. Per the germline V gene, CDR1 is DFQATT and CDR2 is SNEGSKA (reference sequence). V lost 3 bases, J lost 9 bases, and 6 bases lay in between. The CDR3 consists of 10 residues. CDR3 protein: CSASRGEQFF. As DNA, the CDR3 is TGCAGTGCTAGTCGAGGTGAGCAGTTCTTC.

This chain joins TRBV5-1 and TRBJ2-7, with a weak D call TRBD2 (6 bases). The CDR3 runs 14 residues. Germline assignment: CDR1 SGHRS and CDR2 YFSETQ. V lost 0 bases, J lost 3 bases, and 10 bases lay in between. The CDR3 sequence is CASSLVATSYEQYF. CDR3 nucleotide sequence: TGCGCCAGCAGCTTGGTCGCGACTAGCTACGAGCAGTACTTC.

This clone was observed a few times. The chain couples TRBV29-1 to TRBJ2-1; 11 bases agree with TRBD1. With V trimmed by 6 bases and J by 5 bases, 3 bases remained unmatched. This CDR3 is built from 13 residues. From germline, CDR1 is SQVTM and CDR2 ANQGSEA. Here the CDR3 reads CSVGQGVNNEQFF. The DNA of the CDR3 is TGCAGCGTGGGACAGGGGGTGAACAATGAGCAGTTCTTC.

V is TRBV7-9 and J is TRBJ1-6; TRBD1 is a possible D gene (5 bases). The CDR3 runs to 15 residues. CDR1 and CDR2 (germline): SEHNR, FQNEAQ (reference sequence). Trimming removed 0 bases from V and 7 bases from J, with 10 bases in between. The CDR3 bases are TGTGCCAGCAGCTTAGCGGGGCAGCTAAATTCACCCCTCCACTTT. This gives the protein CASSLAGQLNSPLHF.

The V call is TRBV27, the J call TRBJ2-7; 9 bases map to TRBD1. This CDR3 spans 16 amino acids. The V gene end was trimmed by 2 bases and the J gene end by 6 bases; junction bases not matched to a gene: 11. Germline assignment: CDR1 MNHEY and CDR2 SMNVEV (reference sequence). For the CDR3, the DNA is TGTGCCAGCAGTTTACCCACCGGGACAGGGATTGGCGAGCAGTACTTC. As protein: CASSLPTGTGIGEQYF.

This chain connects TRBV19 to TRBJ2-5, with 11 nucleotides matching TRBD2. The CDR3 totals 17 residues. Germline values: CDR1 LNHDA, CDR2 SQIVND (reference sequence). V was clipped by 3 bases and J by 4 bases; unmatched bases: 10. CDR3 nucleotides: TGTGCCAGTAGTATTGAGAGACTAGCGGGAAAGAGAGAGACCCAGTACTTC. This sequence encodes CASSIERLAGKRETQYF.

The chain has TRBV10-3 and TRBJ2-7, with 7 positions matching TRBD1. This CDR3 region has 14 residues. Germline V gene data show CDR1 as ENHRY and CDR2 as SYGVKD. The V segment lost 3 bases and the J segment 2 bases; nucleotides outside the gene matches: 4. The chain's CDR3 is CAISDPDRAYEQYF. The DNA of the CDR3 is TGTGCCATCAGTGACCCTGACAGGGCCTACGAGCAGTACTTC.

The V and J genes are TRBV6-5 and TRBJ2-1; 9 bases align to TRBD1. Germline CDR1 is MNHEY and CDR2 is SVGAGI. V shed 0 bases, J shed 10 bases, and the junction held 10 bases outside the gene matches. The CDR3 loop spans 16 amino acids. The CDR3 DNA follows: TGTGCCAGCAGTTACTCAGACAGGGGGGTAAGATCCGAGCAGTTCTTC. This gives the protein CASSYSDRGVRSEQFF.

For this clone: Other DNA sequences from this sample encode an identical CDR3 as well. The rearrangement uses TRBV4-3 and TRBJ1-1; 9 bases agree with TRBD1. CDR1 is LGHNA and CDR2 is YSLEER in the germline V gene. Losses at the gene ends were 0 bases for V and 5 bases for J; bases not matched to a gene: 7. CDR3 length: 16 residues. The CDR3 DNA reads as TGCGCCAGCAGCCAAGATTGGGACAGGGCGAGGACTGAAGCTTTCTTT. It is translated as CASSQDWDRARTEAFF.

The chain combines TRBV5-1 with TRBJ2-5, with a possible D match to TRBD2 (5 bases). The CDR3 has 13 residues. V was trimmed by 4 bases and J by 3 bases, leaving 10 bases between them. The germline gives CDR1 SGHRS, CDR2 YFSETQ. Written as DNA, the CDR3 is TGCGCCAGCAGCCCTAGCCCGAAAGAGACCCAGTACTTC. Translation: CASSPSPKETQYF.

The chain joins TRBV7-2 to TRBJ2-3, with 7 nucleotides matching TRBD1. The germline CDR1 and CDR2 sequences are SGHTA and FQGNSA. The junction had 7 bases not matched to a gene; V was cut back by 5 bases and J by 2 bases. The CDR3 extends over 15 amino acids. Written as DNA, the CDR3 is TGTGCCAGCAGCCCGCAGGGACAGACCACAGATACGCAGTATTTT. Protein: CASSPQGQTTDTQYF. Looking up the rest from reference TRBV7-2 and TRBJ2-3 gives the full variable domain: GAGVSQSPSNKVTEKGKDVELRCDPISGHTALYWYRQSLGQGLEFLIYFQGNSAPDKSGLPSDRFSAERTGGSVSTLTIQRTQQEDSAVYLCASSPQGQTTDTQYFGPGTRLTVL.

This chain joins TRBV11-1 and TRBJ1-1, with D possibly being TRBD1 (5 bases). The V end was cut by 1 base, the J end by 1 base, with 13 bases between. The length of the CDR3 is 16 residues. Looked up from germline, CDR1 is SGHAT and CDR2 is FQDESV (reference sequence). CDR3 bases: TGTGCCAGCAGCTTAGTCCCAGGGATGACGAACACTGAAGCTTTCTTT. It is translated as CASSLVPGMTNTEAFF.

This clone was counted between two and nine times. The chain employs TRBV15 and TRBJ2-1; TRBD2 matches at 7 bases. This CDR3 is built from 15 residues. In germline, CDR1 is LNHNV, CDR2 YYDKDF (reference sequence). The J segment lost 4 bases and the V segment lost 6 bases, leaving 9 bases of the junction unmatched. CDR3 bases: TGTGCCACCAGGGGGGGGGAGCGTGGTTACAATGAGCAGTTCTTC. Its translation: CATRGGERGYNEQFF.

V gene TRBV4-1 combines with J gene TRBJ2-3; 14 bases match TRBD2. With 4 bases clipped from V and 5 bases from J, the junction kept 11 bases outside the gene matches. Germline V gene data show CDR1 as MGHRA and CDR2 as YSYEKL. The CDR3 extends over 18 amino acids. DNA of the CDR3: TGCGCCAGCAGCCCCCTCGGGACTAGCGGGAGCAAGGTAGATACGCAGTATTTT. It encodes CASSPLGTSGSKVDTQYF.

The J gene is TRBJ1-1, the V gene TRBV5-4, with a weak D call TRBD1 (6 bases). Trimming took 1 base from V and 1 from J, leaving 8 bases between them. CDR3 length: 14 amino acids. Germline assignment: CDR1 SGHNT and CDR2 YYREEE (reference sequence). CDR3 sequence: CASSLRQANTEAFF. The CDR3 bases are TGTGCCAGCAGCTTGCGACAGGCGAACACTGAAGCTTTCTTT.

This sequence joins TRBV7-8 and TRBJ1-2; 7 positions match TRBD1. Unmatched junction bases numbered 17, after V lost 5 bases and J lost 14 bases. The germline CDR1 and CDR2 sequences are SGHVS and FQNEAQ. The CDR3 has 14 residues. The CDR3 nucleotides are TGTGCCAGCAGCCCAGGGACAGTTCCCGGGCGTTGGACCTTC. Translation: CASSPGTVPGRWTF. The whole variable domain, filled in from reference TRBV7-8 and TRBJ1-2, reads GAGVSQSPRYKVAKRGQDVALRCDPISGHVSLFWYQQALGQGPEFLTYFQNEAQLDKSGLPSDRFFAERPEGSVSTLKIQRTQQEDSAVYLCASSPGTVPGRWTFGSGTRLTVV.

The V and J genes are TRBV7-2 and TRBJ1-2; tentatively, D is TRBD1 (6 bases). This CDR3 is built from 14 residues. Per the germline V gene, CDR1 is SGHTA and CDR2 is FQGNSA. Trimming removed 0 bases at V and 3 bases at J, with 8 bases between. The CDR3: CASSLARQDYGYTF. The CDR3 DNA reads TGTGCCAGCAGCTTAGCCCGACAGGACTATGGCTACACCTTC.

This chain joins TRBV7-8 and TRBJ1-2; TRBD1 aligns across 11 bases. The CDR3 loop spans 15 amino acids. Trimming at V came to 5 bases and at J to 4 bases, leaving 6 bases not matched to a gene. Germline lookup yields CDR1 SGHVS and CDR2 FQNEAQ. The CDR3 DNA reads as TGTGCCAGCAGCAGCCGGGACAGGGGGACCTATGGCTACACCTTC. Protein sequence: CASSSRDRGTYGYTF.

The chain carries TRBV3-1 (or the pseudogene TRBV3-2) and TRBJ1-5; D possibly corresponds to TRBD1 (6 bases). This CDR3 has 16 amino acids. Per the germline V gene, CDR1 is LGHDT and CDR2 is YNNKEL (reference sequence). V dropped 1 base and J dropped 1 base, with 11 bases sitting between them. The CDR3 coding sequence is TGTGCCAGCAGCCAAGGACTGGGGGCGAGCAATCAGCCCCAGCATTTT. Translation: CASSQGLGASNQPQHF.

The chain carries TRBV19 and TRBJ2-5; D perhaps matches TRBD2 (7 bases). V shed 3 bases and J shed 1 base, with 15 bases lying between them. This CDR3 has 16 residues. Looked up from germline, CDR1 is LNHDA and CDR2 is SQIVND (reference sequence). The CDR3 bases are TGTGCCAGTAGTATCCTAGGGGGGGAAGCCCAAGAGACCCAGTACTTC. Translation: CASSILGGEAQETQYF.

This clone has only one observation. This chain uses TRBV7-9 with TRBJ1-2; D not certain. CDR3 length: 12 residues. Germline V gives CDR1 SEHNR, CDR2 FQNEAQ (reference sequence). V lost 2 bases, J lost 8 bases, and 9 bases lay in between. CDR3 coding DNA: TGTGCCAGCAGCTTACTGGCAAAGGGCTACACCTTC. This translates into CASSLLAKGYTF.

The chain has TRBV4-2 and TRBJ1-2; TRBD1 agrees at 10 bases. Germline CDR1 reads LGHNA; CDR2 reads YNFKEQ. The CDR3 runs 17 residues. The trim removed 1 base at V and 6 bases at J, leaving 11 bases unmatched. The CDR3 spells CASSQVPGQGLLDGYTF. Written as DNA, the CDR3 is TGTGCCAGCAGCCAAGTCCCGGGACAGGGGCTGTTAGATGGCTACACCTTC.

This clone was seen a single time. The chain uses TRBV6-5 and TRBJ2-7; no reliable D call. Per germline, CDR1 MNHEY and CDR2 SVGAGI. V gave up 4 bases and J gave up 3 bases, with 4 bases separating them. The CDR3 length is 11 residues. Here the CDR3 reads CASSSNYEQYF. The CDR3 bases are TGTGCCAGCAGTTCCAACTACGAGCAGTACTTC.

The CDR3 DNA sequence: TGTGCCAGCAGCACCCAGGGGTCAGGAATTGGGGCTGAAGCTTTCTTT. Its protein product is CASSTQGSGIGAEAFF. The chain carries TRBV7-9 and TRBJ1-1, with D possibly being TRBD1 (6 bases). V was clipped by 5 bases and J by 6 bases, with 22 bases between them. Germline V gene sequence: CDR1 SEHNR, CDR2 FQNEAQ (reference sequence). CDR3 length: 16 residues.

The chain employs TRBV7-2 and TRBJ1-2; D remains ambiguous. This CDR3 has 12 amino acids. CDR1 is SGHTA and CDR2 is FQGNSA in the germline V gene. Trimming took off 5 bases at V and 5 bases at J, with 9 bases between the two ends. CDR3 sequence: CASSTLGYGYTF. CDR3 sequence (DNA): TGTGCCAGCAGCACCCTCGGGTATGGCTACACCTTC.

This sequence joins TRBV5-6 and TRBJ2-1; D remains ambiguous. Between the trimmed V and J ends, which lost 1 base and 6 bases, there was a span of 8 bases. Germline V gives CDR1 SGHDT, CDR2 YYEEEE. There are 13 residues in the CDR3. CDR3 protein: CASSLFVGNEQFF. The CDR3, as DNA: TGTGCCAGCAGCTTGTTTGTCGGCAATGAGCAGTTCTTC.